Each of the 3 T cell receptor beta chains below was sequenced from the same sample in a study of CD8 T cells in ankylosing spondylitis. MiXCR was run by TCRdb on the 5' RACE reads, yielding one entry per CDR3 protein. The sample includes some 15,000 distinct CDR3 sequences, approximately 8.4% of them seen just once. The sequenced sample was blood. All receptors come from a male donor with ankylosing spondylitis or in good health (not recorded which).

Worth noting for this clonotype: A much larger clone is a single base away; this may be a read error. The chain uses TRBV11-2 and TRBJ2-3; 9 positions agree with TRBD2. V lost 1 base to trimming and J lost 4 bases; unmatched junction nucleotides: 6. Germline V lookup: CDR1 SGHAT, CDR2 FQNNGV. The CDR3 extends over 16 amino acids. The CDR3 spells CASSLAGGRASDTQYF. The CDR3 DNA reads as TGTGCCAGCAGCTTAGCTGGCGGGAGGGCCTCAGATACGCAGTATTTT.

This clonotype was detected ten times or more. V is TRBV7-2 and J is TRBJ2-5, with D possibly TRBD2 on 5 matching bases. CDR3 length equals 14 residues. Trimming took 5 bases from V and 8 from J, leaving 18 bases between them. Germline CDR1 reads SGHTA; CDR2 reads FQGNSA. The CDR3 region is CASSPTLLGSTQYF. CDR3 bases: TGTGCCAGCAGCCCGACACTACTAGGGAGTACCCAGTACTTC.

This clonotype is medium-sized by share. CDR3 in DNA: TGTGCCAGCAGTTACTCTAGGGGAAATGAGCAGTTCTTC. Translated: CASSYSRGNEQFF. The chain is built from TRBV6-5 and TRBJ2-1, with D possibly TRBD1 on 5 matching bases. With 0 bases removed from V and 7 bases from J, the gap between germline ends came to 7 bases. The CDR3 totals 13 residues. Germline V lookup: CDR1 MNHEY, CDR2 SVGAGI.